A single sample gave rise to the 14 T cell receptor beta chains below, sequenced in a study of cytomegalovirus exposure and HLA in healthy donors. Amplification used 60 Vbeta primers and 13 Jbeta primers. The table came from immunoSEQ multiplex PCR; TCRdb's copy has only in-frame clones and leaves some out. Seen here are about 110,000 clones, approximately 80% observed once, and the top ten hold 4.2%. The sequenced sample was PBMCs. These receptors were taken from a male donor in good health and CMV-seronegative.

The chain uses TRBV19 and TRBJ2-3, with TRBD2 identical over 11 bases. Trimming cost V 2 bases and J 3 bases; bases outside gene matches: 7. CDR1 and CDR2 (germline): LNHDA, SQIVND (reference sequence). The CDR3 covers 17 residues. The DNA of the CDR3 is TGTGCCAGTAGTATAAAATTTGGACTAGCGGGTACAGATACGCAGTATTTT. It is translated as CASSIKFGLAGTDTQYF.

The chain combines TRBV29-1 with TRBJ2-3; tentatively, D is TRBD2 (6 bases). This CDR3 comprises 14 residues. The germline V and J ends were trimmed by 5 bases and 5 bases, with 17 bases remaining between them. Looked up from germline, CDR1 is SQVTM and CDR2 is ANQGSEA. CDR3 in amino acids: CSVSRDSRGDTQYF. The CDR3 DNA reads as TGCAGCGTTTCCCGGGACTCGCGGGGAGATACGCAGTATTTT.

The gene calls are TRBV6-5 and TRBJ1-1; 9 positions match TRBD1. The V segment lost 6 bases and the J segment 2 bases; nucleotides outside the gene matches: 4. Per the germline V gene, CDR1 is MNHEY and CDR2 is SVGAGI. This CDR3 comprises 14 residues. The CDR3 loop reads CASSPDRGNTEAFF. The CDR3 bases are TGTGCCAGCAGCCCGGACAGGGGCAACACTGAAGCTTTCTTT.

The chain links TRBV6-5 to TRBJ1-2; no clear D gene. The CDR3 covers 14 residues. CDR1 is MNHEY and CDR2 is SVGAGI in the germline V gene. V lost 2 bases and J 0 bases, leaving 7 bases between the germline ends. CDR3 sequence reads: CASSYLGANYGYTF. CDR3 in DNA: TGTGCCAGCAGTTACCTTGGAGCTAACTATGGCTACACCTTC.

This sequence joins TRBV7-9 and TRBJ2-5; TRBD2 matches at 9 bases. CDR1 and CDR2 (germline): SEHNR, FQNEAQ (reference sequence). V lost 5 bases and J lost 4; bases outside the gene matches: 8. This CDR3 has 15 residues. CDR3 nucleotides: TGTGCCAGCAGCCCTAGCGGGACGGAAATAGAGACCCAGTACTTC. It is translated as CASSPSGTEIETQYF.

This chain links TRBV5-1 with TRBJ2-5, with D maybe TRBD2 (6 bases). Germline V gene sequence: CDR1 SGHRS, CDR2 YFSETQ. The ends were cut back, 7 bases at V and 4 bases at J, with 17 bases in the middle. This CDR3 contains 14 residues. CDR3 coding DNA: TGCGCCAGCGGGGTAGCGGAGCCCCCAGAGACCCAGTACTTC. It codes for CASGVAEPPETQYF.

The chain joins TRBV27 to TRBJ1-1; the D gene is possibly TRBD1 (6 bases). The CDR3 runs 14 residues. Between the trimmed V and J ends, which lost 8 bases and 1 base, there was a span of 14 bases. Germline CDR1 is MNHEY and CDR2 is SMNVEV (reference sequence). CDR3 region: CASRSGQKNTEAFF. The CDR3 DNA is TGTGCCAGCCGATCGGGACAAAAGAACACTGAAGCTTTCTTT.

This clone has just a few counts. The chain links TRBV10-1 to TRBJ2-1; 11 positions agree with TRBD1. Losses at the gene ends were 6 bases for V and 8 bases for J; bases not matched to a gene: 9. CDR1 and CDR2 from the germline V gene are WNHNN and SYGVQD (reference sequence). CDR3 length: 15 residues. The CDR3 spells CASSLYRTGGDEQFF. The CDR3 nucleotides are TGCGCCAGCAGCTTATACCGGACAGGGGGCGATGAGCAGTTCTTC.

There are a few counts of this clone. The J gene is TRBJ2-5, the V gene TRBV27, with D possibly TRBD2 on 5 matching bases. Germline V gene sequence: CDR1 MNHEY, CDR2 SMNVEV (reference sequence). Trimming pared 7 bases from V and 3 bases from J, leaving 12 bases between. CDR3 size: 13 residues. CDR3 sequence reads: CASKRGSKETQYF. For the CDR3, the DNA is TGTGCCAGCAAGCGAGGGTCCAAAGAGACCCAGTACTTC.

The J gene is TRBJ2-5, the V gene TRBV30; 8 bases map to TRBD2. The closer fit of TRBJ2-7 to the DNA end suggests the J call may be wrong. The CDR3 is 13 residues long. Germline CDR1 and CDR2: GTSNPN and SVGIG (reference sequence). This CDR3 is CAWKSGLGGEQYF. The CDR3 DNA sequence: TGTGCCTGGAAGTCGGGACTAGGAGGCGAGCAGTACTTC.

This clone was counted once. V and J are TRBV7-9 and TRBJ1-1; D might be TRBD1 (5 bases). Germline values: CDR1 SEHNR, CDR2 FQNEAQ (reference sequence). V shed 5 bases and J shed 1 base, with 14 bases lying between them. This CDR3 spans 15 amino acids. CDR3 protein: CASSQRGNRNTEAFF. The CDR3 DNA sequence: TGTGCCAGCAGCCAAAGGGGAAATAGGAACACTGAAGCTTTCTTT.

The chain is built from TRBV20-1 and TRBJ2-1, with a possible D match to TRBD2 (5 bases). The germline gives CDR1 DFQATT, CDR2 SNEGSKA (reference sequence). The CDR3 has 11 amino acids. The CDR3 DNA follows: TGCAGCGGGGTCGGGGTGGATGAGCAGTTCTTC. It encodes CSGVGVDEQFF.

CDR3 residues: CASRGGYGVTEAFF. For the CDR3, the DNA is TGTGCCAGCAGGGGGGGGTACGGTGTCACTGAAGCTTTCTTT. The V and J genes are TRBV5-4 and TRBJ1-1; TRBD1 is a possible D gene (5 bases). Trimming stripped 5 bases from V and 4 bases from J, with 15 bases between. In germline, CDR1 is SGHNT, CDR2 YYREEE (reference sequence). The CDR3 sequence is 14 residues long.

The table lists this clone with a count of one. V is TRBV30 and J is TRBJ2-7; TRBD2 aligns across 7 bases. This CDR3 spans 13 amino acids. V lost 0 bases to trimming and J lost 6 bases; unmatched junction nucleotides: 5. Germline CDR1 GTSNPN, CDR2 SVGIG (reference sequence). The CDR3: CAWSVAGSREQYF. The CDR3, as DNA: TGTGCCTGGAGTGTAGCGGGGTCACGCGAGCAGTACTTC.